Sequencing of this T cell receptor (beta chain) was carried out in a study of B cell selection in AIRE deficiency. Study outcomes and limitations: Roughly 28% of healthy-shared Treg TCRbeta sequences appeared in patient Tconv cells. Shorter CDR3s marked shared Treg sequences, biased toward few non-templated insertions.

There are 18 residues in the CDR3. The protocol was immunoSEQ multiplex PCR, while the TCRdb copy is restricted to in-frame clones and leaves out a portion. This table holds a few thousand clones, around 76% found once. As regards this clone: Antigen unknown.

Sorted regulatory T cells were CD4-positive, CD25-high and CD127-low or negative. The receptor's source is a human donor with AIRE deficiency. V gene TRBV1 combines with J gene TRBJ2-1; TRBD2 reflects the table's D call only, with no check against the DNA. TRBV1 is reported as a pseudogene. Specimen: Tregs sorted from PBMCs. The DNA of the CDR3 is TGCACCAGCAGCTCCTTACCGCCTCTAGCGGACTCCTACAATGAGCAGTTCTTC. Translated, it gives CTSSSLPPLADSYNEQFF.